The subject of this entry is one TCR beta chain. Using immunoSEQ multiplex PCR, the repertoire was profiled, and TCRdb retains in-frame clones only, with some absent. The top ten clones hold around 16% of a sample with roughly 20,000 clones, roughly 89% of them seen once. These data originate in a study of PD-L1 blockade in urothelial cancer. CDR3 length: 17 residues. Germline trimming cut 0 bases from V and 1 base from J; bases unmatched to any gene: 4. Germline values: CDR1 SGHRS, CDR2 YFSETQ. The input for sequencing was PBMCs, taken around atezolizumab (anti-PD-L1) treatment. This TCR derives from a woman aged 55-69 years with urothelial cancer. The chain carries TRBV5-1 and TRBJ1-4; 9 bases match TRBD1. The CDR3 nucleotides are TGCGCCAGCAGCTTGGGGGGACAGGGAGGAACTAATGAAAAACTGTTTTTT. Its protein product is CASSLGGQGGTNEKLFF.